Below are 10 T cell receptor beta chains sequenced from a single sample in a study of T cells in Graves' hyperthyroidism and ophthalmopathy (dated by TCRdb to between 2017 and 2020). Receptor libraries were prepared by multiplex PCR. The run used an Illumina HiSeq 2000. The TCR beta CDR3 regions were amplified from RNA transcripts. The TCR CDR3 was subjected to a first round of RT-PCR using the HTBI primer set and the Qiagen OneStep RT-PCR kit. TCRdb reanalyzed the raw reads on its own, using fastp at Q25 for trimming and MiXCR for clone calling, and kept in-frame beta chains. For every CDR3 protein sequence, its rows merge into one entry that carries the most common genes and DNA. Recorded for this sample are some 770,000 distinct CDR3 sequences; about a sixth of them occurred a single time. The top ten clones comprise roughly 8% of the sample. Sequenced: blood. Every receptor here comes from a man aged 18 to 30 with Graves' hyperthyroidism.

This clonotype was found many times. This chain links TRBV7-9 with TRBJ2-1; D is possibly TRBD1 (5 bases). Trimming pared 2 bases from V and 7 bases from J, leaving 9 bases between. CDR3 length: 13 residues. Germline V gene sequence: CDR1 SEHNR, CDR2 FQNEAQ (reference sequence). CDR3 in DNA: TGTGCCAGCAGCTTAAGCCCAGGGAATGAGCAGTTCTTC. Protein: CASSLSPGNEQFF.

At least ten counts were recorded for this clonotype. This chain's CDR3 is CASRGWASGSGETQYF. CDR3 sequence (DNA): TGTGCCAGCAGGGGGTGGGCTAGCGGGAGCGGCGAGACCCAGTACTTC. The chain uses TRBV28 and TRBJ2-5, with 10 bases that match TRBD2. CDR1 and CDR2 from the germline V gene are MDHEN and SYDVKM. This CDR3 is built from 16 residues. V lost 6 bases, J lost 5 bases, and 12 bases stayed unmatched. The full variable domain, with the rest looked up from reference TRBV28 and TRBJ2-5, is DVKVTQSSRYLVKRTGEKVFLECVQDMDHENMFWYRQDPGLGLRLIYFSYDVKMKEKGDIPEGYSVSREKKERFSLILESASTNQTSMYLCASRGWASGSGETQYFGPGTRLLVL.

Ten or more counts support this clonotype. V is TRBV2 and J is TRBJ2-7; TRBD1 agrees at 12 bases. The V gene's germline CDR1 is SNHLY and CDR2 FYNNEI. Unmatched junction bases numbered 9, after V lost 0 bases and J lost 3 bases. There are 18 residues in the CDR3. The CDR3 sequence: CASSEAGPGTGGIYEQYF. The CDR3 DNA sequence: TGTGCCAGCAGTGAAGCGGGTCCCGGGACAGGGGGCATCTACGAGCAGTACTTC.

This clonotype was detected only a few times. The chain uses TRBV4-1 and TRBJ2-7; D is possibly TRBD1 (5 bases). Trimming shortened V by 0 bases and J by 5 bases, and 14 bases separated the two germline ends. This CDR3 has 15 amino acids. Germline assignment: CDR1 MGHRA and CDR2 YSYEKL. CDR3 nucleotide sequence: TGCGCCAGCAGCCAAGATTCCGACAGTTTGAACGAGCAGTACTTC. It specifies CASSQDSDSLNEQYF.

This clonotype has more than one count but fewer than ten. The chain carries TRBV20-1 and TRBJ1-5; tentative D call: TRBD1 (6 bases). Trimming took 6 bases from V and 3 from J, leaving 15 bases between them. This CDR3 is 14 amino acids long. Germline V CDR1 and CDR2: DFQATT, SNEGSKA (reference sequence). CDR3 sequence reads: CSATSGTPNQPQHF. The CDR3 nucleotides read TGCAGTGCAACATCCGGGACACCCAATCAGCCCCAGCATTTT.

This clonotype was found a few times. The gene calls are TRBV7-9 and TRBJ2-2; 7 nucleotides line up with TRBD2. The CDR3 is 17 amino acids. The germline CDR1 and CDR2 sequences are SEHNR and FQNEAQ (reference sequence). V shed 5 bases, J shed 2 bases, and the junction held 11 bases outside the gene matches. The CDR3 protein is CASSRGLSGTNTGELFF. CDR3 coding DNA: TGTGCCAGCAGCAGAGGCCTGAGCGGGACCAACACCGGGGAGCTGTTTTTT.

There are a few counts of this clonotype. This chain connects TRBV20-1 to TRBJ2-7; 7 nucleotides match TRBD2. The CDR3 is 15 residues long. J lost 2 bases, V lost 6 bases, and 13 bases had no gene match. CDR1 and CDR2 (germline): DFQATT, SNEGSKA (reference sequence). In DNA form, the CDR3 reads TGCAGTGCCAAGGCCGCGGGGGTTCCGGCCTACGAGCAGTACTTC. The encoded protein is CSAKAAGVPAYEQYF.

This clonotype has only a few counts. CDR3 sequence: CASSQVGTGGFADTQYF. For the CDR3, the DNA is TGCGCCAGCAGCCAAGTCGGGACAGGGGGGTTTGCGGATACGCAGTATTTT. The chain has TRBV4-1 and TRBJ2-3; TRBD1 agrees at 11 bases. With 1 base clipped from V and 6 bases from J, the junction kept 9 bases outside the gene matches. Germline loops: CDR1 MGHRA, CDR2 YSYEKL. CDR3 length: 17 residues.

There are many counts of this clonotype. This chain joins TRBV28 and TRBJ2-1; tentatively, D is TRBD1 or TRBD2 (5 bases each). Per germline, CDR1 MDHEN and CDR2 SYDVKM. The CDR3 covers 15 residues. V gave up 3 bases and J gave up 0 bases, with 9 bases separating them. CDR3 DNA: TGTGCCAGCAGTTTGAGGGGCGACTCCTACAATGAGCAGTTCTTC. It is translated as CASSLRGDSYNEQFF. The variable domain in full, completed from reference TRBV28 and TRBJ2-1, reads DVKVTQSSRYLVKRTGEKVFLECVQDMDHENMFWYRQDPGLGLRLIYFSYDVKMKEKGDIPEGYSVSREKKERFSLILESASTNQTSMYLCASSLRGDSYNEQFFGPGTRLTVL.

The V call is TRBV28, the J call TRBJ2-1; 14 positions agree with TRBD2. The CDR3 spans 17 residues. Losses at the gene ends were 4 bases for V and 6 bases for J; bases not matched to a gene: 8. Germline CDR1 reads MDHEN; CDR2 reads SYDVKM. Here the CDR3 DNA reads TGTGCCAGCAGTTCATCCCCCGGGACTAGCGGGAGCAATGAGCAGTTCTTC. Protein product: CASSSSPGTSGSNEQFF. Combining the CDR3 with reference TRBV28 and TRBJ2-1 gives the whole variable domain DVKVTQSSRYLVKRTGEKVFLECVQDMDHENMFWYRQDPGLGLRLIYFSYDVKMKEKGDIPEGYSVSREKKERFSLILESASTNQTSMYLCASSSSPGTSGSNEQFFGPGTRLTVL.